Listed here are 18 T cell receptor beta chains from one sample, sequenced in a study of T cells in women clearing cervical HPV infection. Produced via immunoSEQ multiplex PCR; TCRdb's table is partial and in-frame only. The listing contains more than 30,000 clones. Sequences were obtained from blood buffy coat. The receptors derive from a woman between 18 and 70 years old with a cervical HPV16 infection that either progressed to CIN3+ or cleared (not recorded which).

About this clone itself: With the read ending 3 residues before the CDR3 end, the germline J gene is used to fill in that end. The chain carries TRBV13 and TRBJ2-3; possibly TRBD2 for D (5 bases). Germline loops: CDR1 PRHDT, CDR2 FYEKMQ (reference sequence). The ends were cut back, 1 base at V and 0 bases at J, with 8 bases in the middle. This CDR3 has 15 residues. The sequenced CDR3 bases are TGTGCCAGCAGCTTAGCTCGCGGGAGCACAGATACG. This encodes CASSLARGSTDT. The CDR3 in its entirety is CASSLARGSTDTQYF.

Comments on this clone: Sequencing ends 3 residues short of the CDR3 end; the germline J gene provides the rest. V and J are TRBV20-1 and TRBJ1-5; D unresolved. The CDR3 is made up of 14 amino acids. The germline V gene has CDR1 DFQATT and CDR2 SNEGSKA (reference sequence). Trimming shortened V by 0 bases and J by 7 bases, and 13 bases separated the two germline ends. Partial CDR3 DNA: TGCAGTGCTAGAGAAACGGAGGGTTCCCAGCCC. Protein: CSARETEGSQP. The whole CDR3 sequence is CSARETEGSQPQHF.

With respect to this clone: The read gets to within 3 residues of the CDR3 end, and the germline J gene fills in the rest. The rearrangement joins TRBV19 to TRBJ1-2, with 11 bases matching TRBD1. CDR3 length equals 14 residues. The J segment lost 6 bases and the V segment lost 7 bases, leaving 7 bases of the junction unmatched. Germline V CDR1 and CDR2: LNHDA, SQIVND (reference sequence). Incomplete CDR3 DNA: TGTGCCAGTATTTGGACAGGGGGCTTCGATGGC. Translating it yields CASIWTGGFDG. The complete CDR3 sequence is CASIWTGGFDGYTF.

Comment on this clone: Coverage ceases 3 residues before the CDR3 finishes, and the germline J gene fills in the end. V gene TRBV18 combines with J gene TRBJ1-2, with D possibly matching TRBD1 (5 bases). In germline, CDR1 is KGHSH, CDR2 LQKENI. Deletions cut 3 bases from V and 4 bases from J, with 21 bases between. This CDR3 is 17 amino acids long. Partial CDR3 DNA: TGTGCCAGCTCACCGAGGGCAGCGACCTACGGGGGCTATGGC. This encodes CASSPRAATYGGYG. The whole CDR3 is CASSPRAATYGGYGYTF.

In the case of this clone: Coverage ceases 3 residues before the CDR3 finishes, and the germline J gene fills in the end. The gene calls are TRBV6-2 or TRBV6-3 and TRBJ2-1, with 12 positions matching TRBD1. V lost 5 bases, J lost 9 bases, and 11 bases stayed unmatched. Germline V gene sequence: CDR1 MNHEY, CDR2 SVGEGT. The CDR3 is made up of 16 amino acids. The CDR3 bases that were read are TGTGCCAGCAGTACCCCCGGGACAGGGGGCTTACGTGAG. This translates into CASSTPGTGGLRE. The CDR3 in full is CASSTPGTGGLREQFF.

Comments on this clone: A read error may account for a junction end that differs from germline. The read is 3 residues too short to cover the CDR3 end, so that end is filled in from the germline J gene. The V gene is TRBV4-2, the J gene TRBJ1-4, with D perhaps matching TRBD1 (5 bases). This CDR3 has 14 residues. In germline, CDR1 is LGHNA, CDR2 YNFKEQ. The sequenced CDR3 bases are TGCGCCAGCAGCCGCGGGGCCCGGGGAAGTGAA. Translating gives CASSRGARGSE. The CDR3 as a whole reads CASSRGARGSELFF.

For this clone: The read halts 3 residues ahead of the CDR3 end, with the missing end drawn from the germline J gene. Within the sample, other DNA sequences also encode this same CDR3. This chain joins TRBV5-4 and TRBJ1-1; no reliable D call. The germline gives CDR1 SGHNT, CDR2 YYREEE (reference sequence). With 0 bases removed from V and 1 base from J, the gap between germline ends came to 4 bases. This CDR3 has 13 amino acids. The CDR3 sequence is CASSLGRNTEAFF. The CDR3 DNA, read in part, is TGTGCCAGCAGCTTGGGTCGGAACACTGAA.

Remarks on this clone: At one end, the junction sequence differs from germline, possibly due to a read error. The read is 3 residues too short to cover the CDR3 end, so that end is filled in from the germline J gene. Within the sample, other DNA sequences also encode this same CDR3. The chain combines TRBV20-1 with TRBJ1-3; 7 bases fit TRBD1. The germline CDR1 and CDR2 sequences are DFQATT and SNEGSKA (reference sequence). The CDR3 has 14 residues. The CDR3 sequence is CSAGDSYSGNTIYF. The CDR3 bases that were read are TGCAGTGCTGGGGACAGCTACTCTGGAAACACG.

Notes on this clone: The DNA ends 3 residues before the CDR3 does, and the rest of the CDR3 is filled in from the germline J gene. V gene TRBV23-1 combines with J gene TRBJ1-1, with D uncertain. TRBV23-1 is placed among ORFs of uncertain function. V was clipped by 6 bases and J by 7 bases, with 18 bases between them. There are 14 residues in the CDR3. CDR3 residues: CASSGRREEHEAFF. The covered CDR3 bases are TGCGCCAGCAGCGGGAGGCGGGAGGAGCATGAA.

Concerning this clone itself: The read ends 3 residues before the CDR3 terminus; that terminus is restored from the germline J gene. This sequence joins TRBV11-2 and TRBJ1-3; 7 bases agree with TRBD1. V trimming: 1 base; J trimming: 4 bases; junction bases outside the gene matches: 1. The CDR3 has 14 residues. In germline, CDR1 is SGHAT, CDR2 FQNNGV. Partial CDR3 DNA: TGTGCCAGCAGCTTAGCCAGGGGGGGAAACACC. It specifies CASSLARGGNT. The complete CDR3 reads CASSLARGGNTIYF.

Comments on this clone: The read gets to within 3 residues of the CDR3 end, and the germline J gene fills in the rest. The chain combines TRBV7-3 with TRBJ2-3, with 8 bases lining up with TRBD2. Looked up from germline, CDR1 is SGHTA and CDR2 is FQGTGA. J lost 4 bases, V lost 3 bases, and 9 bases had no gene match. There are 16 residues in the CDR3. The CDR3 spells CASSFLGGAYADTQYF. The part of the CDR3 DNA that was read is TGTGCCAGCAGCTTTCTCGGGGGGGCCTATGCAGATACG.

A note on this clone: Sequencing ends 3 residues short of the CDR3 end; the germline J gene provides the rest. The chain couples TRBV19 to TRBJ1-2, with 10 bases that match TRBD1. CDR1 and CDR2 from the germline V gene are LNHDA and SQIVND (reference sequence). This CDR3 has 16 amino acids. CDR3 DNA, as far as it was read: TGTGCCAGTAGTACGTCAGACAGGGGGCGATCAGATACC. Its protein is CASSTSDRGRSDT. The whole CDR3 protein is CASSTSDRGRSDTYTF.

Comment on this clone: The read falls 3 residues short of the CDR3 end, and the missing part is taken from the germline J gene. This chain joins TRBV6-1 and TRBJ1-4; the match to TRBD1 covers 7 bases. The CDR3 is made up of 13 amino acids. Germline loops: CDR1 MNHNS, CDR2 SASEGT. Losses at the gene ends were 3 bases for V and 8 bases for J; bases not matched to a gene: 3. CDR3 sequence: CASSDRGAEKLFF. Partial CDR3 DNA: TGTGCCAGCAGTGACAGGGGGGCCGAAAAA.

About this clone: Read coverage stops 3 residues before the CDR3 terminus; the germline J gene supplies the remainder. V and J are TRBV5-1 and TRBJ2-2, with TRBD2 as a possible D gene (5 bases). Germline V lookup: CDR1 SGHRS, CDR2 YFSETQ. Trimming pared 0 bases from V and 3 bases from J, leaving 6 bases between. The CDR3 extends over 14 amino acids. CDR3 protein: CASSLERHTGELFF. CDR3 bases read: TGCGCCAGCAGCTTGGAGCGGCACACCGGGGAG.

Turning to this clone: The sequenced fragment ends 3 residues before the CDR3 boundary, so the rest is inferred from the germline J gene. V gene TRBV30 combines with J gene TRBJ1-2; 7 bases fit TRBD1. Germline CDR1 is GTSNPN and CDR2 is SVGIG (reference sequence). This CDR3 comprises 13 residues. The part of the CDR3 DNA that was read is TGTGCCTGGAAACAGGGGTCCAGCTACGAC. Residues: CAWKQGSSYD. The entire CDR3 sequence reads CAWKQGSSYDYTF.

In the case of this clone: The read finishes 3 residues shy of the CDR3 end, and the germline J gene is used to complete it. The rearrangement links TRBV19 to TRBJ1-2; the D gene is possibly TRBD1 (5 bases). The CDR3 is 16 residues long. Germline values: CDR1 LNHDA, CDR2 SQIVND (reference sequence). The CDR3 sequence is CASSSGARRGTDTYTF. Incomplete CDR3 DNA: TGTGCCAGTTCTAGTGGGGCGCGGCGGGGCACAGATACC.

Worth noting for this clone: The sequence runs out 3 residues before the end of the CDR3; the remainder is reconstructed from the germline J gene. The chain couples TRBV19 to TRBJ2-3, with D possibly matching TRBD1 (5 bases). Germline values: CDR1 LNHDA, CDR2 SQIVND (reference sequence). This CDR3 has 15 amino acids. V dropped 9 bases and J dropped 0 bases, with 16 bases sitting between them. The CDR3 here is CASQDRPRSTDTQYF. The sequenced CDR3 bases are TGTGCCAGCCAAGACAGACCCCGCAGCACAGATACG.

Comment on this clone: The sequence runs out 3 residues before the end of the CDR3; the remainder is reconstructed from the germline J gene. This chain connects TRBV12-5 to TRBJ2-1; the match to TRBD1 covers 7 bases. CDR3 size: 14 residues. V lost 5 bases and J lost 6; bases outside the gene matches: 7. The germline V gene encodes CDR1 LGHNT and CDR2 FRNRAP. The CDR3 spells CASGTPGTVNEQFF. The CDR3 DNA, read in part, is TGTGCTAGTGGTACGCCCGGGACAGTCAATGAG.